One T cell receptor beta chain is described in this entry. This entry is derived from a study of blood T cell repertoires in COVID-19. About the research overall: Sample material is recorded as cDNA or gDNA derived from T cells, B-cell-depleted T cells, or PBMCs.

Source study methods: Nucleated cell counts were estimated from reference gene primer amplification. The repertoire was sequenced with immunoSEQ multiplex PCR; TCRdb's copy has only in-frame clones and lacks some. V and J calls and clone size come straight from that table; D and trimming were deduced from the DNA. The profile shows some 40,000 clones, around 86% of them singletons. The CDR3 extends over 14 amino acids. The germline V and J ends were trimmed by 7 bases and 3 bases, with 15 bases remaining between them. CDR1 and CDR2 (germline): SGHTS, YDEGEE. The genes are TRBV5-8 and TRBJ2-3, with D maybe TRBD2 (6 bases). The origin of this receptor is a middle-aged man with active COVID-19. The sequenced sample was peripheral blood. The CDR3 DNA follows: TGTGCCAGCCGACGGGCGGGGACTACAGATACGCAGTATTTT. Amino acid sequence: CASRRAGTTDTQYF. The full variable domain, with the rest looked up from reference TRBV5-8 and TRBJ2-3, is EAGVTQSPTHLIKTRGQQATLRCSPISGHTSVYWYQQALGLGLQFLLWYDEGEERNRGNFPPRFSGRQFPNYSSELNVNALELEDSALYLCASRRAGTTDTQYFGPGTRLTVL.